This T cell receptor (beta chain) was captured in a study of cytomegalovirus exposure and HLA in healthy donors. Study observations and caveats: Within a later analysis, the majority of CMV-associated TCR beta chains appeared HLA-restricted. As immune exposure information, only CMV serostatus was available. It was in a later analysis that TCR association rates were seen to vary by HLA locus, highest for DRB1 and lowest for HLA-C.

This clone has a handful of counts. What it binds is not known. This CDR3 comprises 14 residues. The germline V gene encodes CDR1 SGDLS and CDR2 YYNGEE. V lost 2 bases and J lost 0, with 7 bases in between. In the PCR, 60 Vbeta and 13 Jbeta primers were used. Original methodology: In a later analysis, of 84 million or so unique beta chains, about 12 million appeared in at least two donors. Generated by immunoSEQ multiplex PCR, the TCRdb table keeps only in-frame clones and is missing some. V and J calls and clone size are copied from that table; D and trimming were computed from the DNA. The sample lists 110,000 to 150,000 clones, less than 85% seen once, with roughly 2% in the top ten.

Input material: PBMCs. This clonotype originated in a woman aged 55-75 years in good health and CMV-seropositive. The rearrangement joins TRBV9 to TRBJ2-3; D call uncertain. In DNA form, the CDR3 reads TGTGCCAGCAGCGTTGAGACTAGCACAGATACGCAGTATTTT. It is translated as CASSVETSTDTQYF. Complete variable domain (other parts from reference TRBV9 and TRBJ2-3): DSGVTQTPKHLITATGQRVTLRCSPRSGDLSVYWYQQSLDQGLQFLIQYYNGEERAKGNILERFSAQQFPDLHSELNLSSLELGDSALYFCASSVETSTDTQYFGPGTRLTVL.